This TCR beta chain was sequenced during a study of CD8 T cells in ankylosing spondylitis. This clonotype was seen repeatedly, ten times or more. TCRdb processed the 5' RACE reads anew with MiXCR; each CDR3 protein has one entry. This table has 30,000 to 40,000 distinct CDR3 sequences, 7.2% appearing once. The CDR3 is 14 amino acids. Germline CDR1 and CDR2: DFQATT and SNEGSKA (reference sequence). Trimming stripped 1 base from V and 4 bases from J, with 10 bases between. Input material: blood, either unsorted or a sorted T cell fraction (not recorded which). J is TRBJ2-2 and V is TRBV20-1, with D unclear. The source of this sequence is a male donor with ankylosing spondylitis or in good health (not recorded which). The CDR3 nucleotides read TGCAGTGCTAGAGTTAACGTTGGCACCGGGGAGCTGTTTTTT. Translated, it gives CSARVNVGTGELFF.